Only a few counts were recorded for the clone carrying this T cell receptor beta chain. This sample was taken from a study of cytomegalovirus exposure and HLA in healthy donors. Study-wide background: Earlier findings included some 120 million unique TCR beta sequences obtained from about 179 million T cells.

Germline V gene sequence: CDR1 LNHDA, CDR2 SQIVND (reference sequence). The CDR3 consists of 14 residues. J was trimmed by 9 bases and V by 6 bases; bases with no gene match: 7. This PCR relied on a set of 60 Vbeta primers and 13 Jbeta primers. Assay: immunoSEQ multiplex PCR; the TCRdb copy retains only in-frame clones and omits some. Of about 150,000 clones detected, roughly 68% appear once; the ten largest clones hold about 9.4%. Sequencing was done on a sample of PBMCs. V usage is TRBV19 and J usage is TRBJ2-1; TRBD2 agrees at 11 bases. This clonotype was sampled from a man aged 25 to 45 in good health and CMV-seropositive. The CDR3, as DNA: TGTGCCAGTAGGACTAGCGGGACCCCGGGTGAGCAGTTCTTC. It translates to CASRTSGTPGEQFF.